Listed below are T cell receptor beta chains from one sample, sequenced in a study of cytomegalovirus exposure and HLA in healthy donors. Only in-frame clones appear in the TCRdb table, and some are missing; sequencing was by immunoSEQ multiplex PCR. The table lists more than 95,000 clones, approximately 80% of them singletons. Sample: PBMCs. All receptors come from a woman under 30 in good health and CMV-seropositive. Both conserved end residues are part of each CDR3. Fields, in order: clone size, J gene, V gene, D gene, CDR3 DNA, CDR3 protein. The D gene is left open where the match is weak. Size is stated for part of the rows, as once, few or many counts, or as a class when the clone is expanded.

abundance: .
j_gene: TRBJ2-1
v_gene: TRBV15
d_gene: TRBD1
CDR3nt: TGTGCCACCAGCAGAGATCGGAAGGGGGCGGGTGAGCAGTTCTTC
CDR3aa: CATSRDRKGAGEQFF

abundance: few
j_gene: TRBJ2-1
v_gene: TRBV5-6
d_gene: .
CDR3nt: TGTGCCAGCAACTCCCATCGGACTGTCGAGCAGTTCTTC
CDR3aa: CASNSHRTVEQFF

abundance: .
j_gene: TRBJ2-7
v_gene: TRBV29-1
d_gene: .
CDR3nt: TGCAGCGTTGTGGCAGGGGTTCCCTACGAGCAGTACTTC
CDR3aa: CSVVAGVPYEQYF

abundance: .
j_gene: TRBJ1-3
v_gene: TRBV6-1
d_gene: TRBD1
CDR3nt: TGTGCCAGCAGCACAGGGGGCTTCTCTGGAAACACCATATATTTT
CDR3aa: CASSTGGFSGNTIYF

abundance: .
j_gene: TRBJ2-7
v_gene: TRBV30
d_gene: TRBD2
CDR3nt: TGTGCCTGGAGTGCACCCGGACTAGCGGGGCCGGGCGACGAGCAGTACTTC
CDR3aa: CAWSAPGLAGPGDEQYF

abundance: .
j_gene: TRBJ2-1
v_gene: TRBV30
d_gene: .
CDR3nt: TGTGCCTGTACCTACAATGAGCAGTTCTTC
CDR3aa: CACTYNEQFF

abundance: .
j_gene: TRBJ1-1
v_gene: TRBV4-1
d_gene: TRBD1
CDR3nt: TGCGCCAGCAGCCAAGACTCCGGGACAGTGAACACTGAAGCTTTCTTT
CDR3aa: CASSQDSGTVNTEAFF

abundance: .
j_gene: TRBJ1-3
v_gene: TRBV5-4
d_gene: .
CDR3nt: TGTGCCAGCAGCTTGGACACAGGAACCGGAAACACCATATATTTT
CDR3aa: CASSLDTGTGNTIYF

abundance: .
j_gene: TRBJ2-5
v_gene: TRBV5-1
d_gene: .
CDR3nt: TGCGCCAGCAGCTTGACAGGGATTCTCCAAGAGACCCAGTACTTC
CDR3aa: CASSLTGILQETQYF

abundance: .
j_gene: TRBJ2-7
v_gene: TRBV28
d_gene: TRBD1
CDR3nt: TGTGCCAGCAGTTTAGGGACAGGGGGAATGGTGGTCGAGCAGTACTTC
CDR3aa: CASSLGTGGMVVEQYF

abundance: .
j_gene: TRBJ2-5
v_gene: TRBV6-5
d_gene: .
CDR3nt: TGTGCCAGCAGTTTCGGGAGTGGGGAGACCCAGTACTTC
CDR3aa: CASSFGSGETQYF

abundance: .
j_gene: TRBJ2-5
v_gene: TRBV19
d_gene: TRBD2
CDR3nt: TGTGCCAGTAGTATTAGTGGGGAGGGTGAGACCCAGTACTTC
CDR3aa: CASSISGEGETQYF

abundance: few
j_gene: TRBJ1-3
v_gene: TRBV10-3
d_gene: .
CDR3nt: TGTGCCATCAGCCCAGGCAGGTCTGGAAACACCATATATTTT
CDR3aa: CAISPGRSGNTIYF

abundance: once
j_gene: TRBJ1-2
v_gene: TRBV20-1
d_gene: TRBD1
CDR3nt: TGCAGTGCAGGACAGGGCTATGGCTACACCTTC
CDR3aa: CSAGQGYGYTF

abundance: .
j_gene: TRBJ1-2
v_gene: TRBV9
d_gene: .
CDR3nt: TGTGCCAGCAGCAGTGGTAGTGTCTATGGCTACACCTTC
CDR3aa: CASSSGSVYGYTF

abundance: .
j_gene: TRBJ2-3
v_gene: TRBV5-1
d_gene: .
CDR3nt: TGCGCCAGCAGCCGGGTGGGGAGGACTAGCACAGATACGCAGTATTTT
CDR3aa: CASSRVGRTSTDTQYF

abundance: .
j_gene: TRBJ1-2
v_gene: TRBV28
d_gene: .
CDR3nt: TGTGCCAGCAGTACCGGGGACTATGGCTACACCTTC
CDR3aa: CASSTGDYGYTF

abundance: once
j_gene: TRBJ2-7
v_gene: TRBV29-1
d_gene: TRBD2
CDR3nt: TGCAGCGTTGGTGGTGGTGTCTGGACTAGCTACGAGCAGTACTTC
CDR3aa: CSVGGGVWTSYEQYF

abundance: .
j_gene: TRBJ2-1
v_gene: TRBV28
d_gene: .
CDR3nt: TGTGCCAGCAGTCAGCGGTCCTACAATGAGCAGTTCTTC
CDR3aa: CASSQRSYNEQFF

abundance: .
j_gene: TRBJ2-7
v_gene: TRBV28
d_gene: TRBD2
CDR3nt: TGTGCCACCCTCTTAACTAGCGGGAGGAGATACGAGCAGTACTTC
CDR3aa: CATLLTSGRRYEQYF

abundance: .
j_gene: TRBJ1-5
v_gene: TRBV6-5
d_gene: .
CDR3nt: TGTGCCAGCAGGGGGGGGGCTAGCAATCAGCCCCAGCATTTT
CDR3aa: CASRGGASNQPQHF

abundance: .
j_gene: TRBJ2-2
v_gene: TRBV28
d_gene: .
CDR3nt: TGTGCCAGCAGTCCTCCGGTAGTAATCACCGGGGAGCTGTTTTTT
CDR3aa: CASSPPVVITGELFF

abundance: .
j_gene: TRBJ2-1
v_gene: TRBV6-5
d_gene: TRBD2
CDR3nt: TGTGCCAGCAGACAGGGACTAGCGTACTACAATGAGCAGTTCTTC
CDR3aa: CASRQGLAYYNEQFF

abundance: .
j_gene: TRBJ2-7
v_gene: TRBV4-1
d_gene: TRBD2
CDR3nt: TGCGCCAGCAGCCAAGTTAGCGGGAGCCCCGAGGAGCAGTACTTC
CDR3aa: CASSQVSGSPEEQYF

abundance: few
j_gene: TRBJ1-5
v_gene: TRBV6-5
d_gene: TRBD1
CDR3nt: TGTGCCAGCAGTTACCGAGACAGGGAAGGCAATCAGCCCCAGCATTTT
CDR3aa: CASSYRDREGNQPQHF

abundance: .
j_gene: TRBJ2-1
v_gene: TRBV19
d_gene: TRBD2
CDR3nt: TGTGCCAGTAGTCCGGGAGGGCGGGAGCAGTTCTTC
CDR3aa: CASSPGGREQFF

abundance: .
j_gene: TRBJ1-2
v_gene: TRBV19
d_gene: .
CDR3nt: TGTGCCAGTAGCCAGGGCGCTAACTATGGCTACACCTTC
CDR3aa: CASSQGANYGYTF

abundance: .
j_gene: TRBJ2-5
v_gene: TRBV10-1
d_gene: TRBD2
CDR3nt: TGCGCCAGCAGTGATACTAGCGGGATTGAGACCCAGTACTTC
CDR3aa: CASSDTSGIETQYF

abundance: .
j_gene: TRBJ2-5
v_gene: TRBV5-1
d_gene: .
CDR3nt: TGCGCCAGCAGCTTGGGTTTCGTGGGAGTGGGGCAAGAGACCCAGTACTTC
CDR3aa: CASSLGFVGVGQETQYF

abundance: .
j_gene: TRBJ2-7
v_gene: TRBV7-6
d_gene: .
CDR3nt: TGTGCCAGCAGCAACCCAGGGATGAGATCCTACGAGCAGTACTTC
CDR3aa: CASSNPGMRSYEQYF

abundance: .
j_gene: TRBJ2-5
v_gene: TRBV10-3
d_gene: TRBD2
CDR3nt: TGTGCCATCAGTACTAGCGGGAGTCGAGAGACCCAGTACTTC
CDR3aa: CAISTSGSRETQYF

abundance: few
j_gene: TRBJ1-4
v_gene: TRBV5-1
d_gene: TRBD1
CDR3nt: TGCGCCAGCTCAAGGACAGGGGTCGGGGAAAAACTGTTTTTT
CDR3aa: CASSRTGVGEKLFF

abundance: .
j_gene: TRBJ2-7
v_gene: TRBV5-1
d_gene: TRBD2
CDR3nt: TGCGCCAGCAGCCCGGGGACTAGCGGGAGGGTCCTCGGAGGCGAGCAGTACTTC
CDR3aa: CASSPGTSGRVLGGEQYF

abundance: .
j_gene: TRBJ2-3
v_gene: TRBV9
d_gene: TRBD2
CDR3nt: TGTGCCAGCAGCGTAGGGACTAGCGCTAGCACAGATACGCAGTATTTT
CDR3aa: CASSVGTSASTDTQYF

abundance: .
j_gene: TRBJ2-5
v_gene: TRBV19
d_gene: TRBD2
CDR3nt: TGTGCCAGTAGTGATAGCGGGGAAGAGACCCAGTACTTC
CDR3aa: CASSDSGEETQYF

abundance: .
j_gene: TRBJ2-7
v_gene: TRBV5-1
d_gene: .
CDR3nt: TGCGCCAGCAGCTTTGGCCTTTCCTACGAGCAGTACTTC
CDR3aa: CASSFGLSYEQYF

abundance: .
j_gene: TRBJ2-7
v_gene: TRBV5-4
d_gene: .
CDR3nt: TGTGCCAGCAGCTCCTGGGCCGGGACAAATTCCTACGAGCAGTACTTC
CDR3aa: CASSSWAGTNSYEQYF

abundance: .
j_gene: TRBJ2-7
v_gene: TRBV4-1
d_gene: TRBD2
CDR3nt: TGCGCCAGCAGCCAAGTAGGCGGGGGGGCTACCTACGAGCAGTACTTC
CDR3aa: CASSQVGGGATYEQYF

abundance: .
j_gene: TRBJ1-5
v_gene: TRBV19
d_gene: .
CDR3nt: TGTGCCAGTAGGCCCGGGCCAGGGGGCAATCAGCCCCAGCATTTT
CDR3aa: CASRPGPGGNQPQHF

abundance: .
j_gene: TRBJ1-5
v_gene: TRBV6-1
d_gene: TRBD1
CDR3nt: TGTGCCAGCAGTGGCCCCGGACAGGGAAATCAGCCCCAGCATTTT
CDR3aa: CASSGPGQGNQPQHF

abundance: .
j_gene: TRBJ1-4
v_gene: TRBV27
d_gene: .
CDR3nt: TGTGCCAGTGGGCCGGGGAGGTGGGCTGAAAAACTGTTTTTT
CDR3aa: CASGPGRWAEKLFF

abundance: .
j_gene: TRBJ1-2
v_gene: TRBV18
d_gene: .
CDR3nt: TGTGCCAGCTCATCCGGGACACCGCGTAACTATGGCTACACCTTC
CDR3aa: CASSSGTPRNYGYTF

abundance: .
j_gene: TRBJ2-7
v_gene: TRBV30
d_gene: .
CDR3nt: TGTGCCTGGCAACAGGGTTACGAGCAGTACTTC
CDR3aa: CAWQQGYEQYF

abundance: few
j_gene: TRBJ2-3
v_gene: TRBV5-1
d_gene: .
CDR3nt: TGCGCCAGCAGCTTGGCGGGAGATACGCAGTATTTT
CDR3aa: CASSLAGDTQYF

abundance: .
j_gene: TRBJ2-5
v_gene: TRBV30
d_gene: TRBD1
CDR3nt: TGTGCCTGGAGTACCCTGGACAGGGACCAAGAGACCCAGTACTTC
CDR3aa: CAWSTLDRDQETQYF

abundance: .
j_gene: TRBJ2-7
v_gene: TRBV10-2
d_gene: .
CDR3nt: TGCGCCAGCCCTCCCTTTGGGGGTGCGGGGAGACACTACGAGCAGTACTTC
CDR3aa: CASPPFGGAGRHYEQYF

abundance: many
j_gene: TRBJ1-4
v_gene: TRBV5-6
d_gene: .
CDR3nt: TGTGCCAGCAGCTTGGGTCAGGTGCTTAATGAAAAACTGTTTTTT
CDR3aa: CASSLGQVLNEKLFF

abundance: .
j_gene: TRBJ2-6
v_gene: TRBV28
d_gene: TRBD1
CDR3nt: TGTGCCAGCAGTTTATCGGGACAGTTAAACTCTGGGGCCAACGTCCTGACTTTC
CDR3aa: CASSLSGQLNSGANVLTF

abundance: .
j_gene: TRBJ2-1
v_gene: TRBV7-9
d_gene: .
CDR3nt: TGTGCCAGCAGCACGCCAGAAATCAATGAGCAGTTCTTC
CDR3aa: CASSTPEINEQFF

abundance: .
j_gene: TRBJ2-2
v_gene: TRBV5-6
d_gene: .
CDR3nt: TGTGCCAGCAGCTTGGTCTTGACCGGGGAGCTGTTTTTT
CDR3aa: CASSLVLTGELFF

abundance: .
j_gene: TRBJ2-7
v_gene: TRBV5-1
d_gene: .
CDR3nt: TGCGCCAGCAGCTATGACTCTCCCTACGAGCAGTACTTC
CDR3aa: CASSYDSPYEQYF

abundance: .
j_gene: TRBJ2-7
v_gene: TRBV29-1
d_gene: .
CDR3nt: TGCAGCGTTGAAGATGCCGAGAGCTACGAGCAGTACTTC
CDR3aa: CSVEDAESYEQYF

abundance: .
j_gene: TRBJ2-1
v_gene: TRBV29-1
d_gene: TRBD2
CDR3nt: TGCAGCGTTGAAGATCGAGGGGCTAGCGGGAGCACATCCTACAATGAGCAGTTCTTC
CDR3aa: CSVEDRGASGSTSYNEQFF

abundance: once
j_gene: TRBJ2-3
v_gene: TRBV30
d_gene: .
CDR3nt: TGTGCCTGGACCCAGACTAGGGCAGATACGCAGTATTTT
CDR3aa: CAWTQTRADTQYF

abundance: .
j_gene: TRBJ2-1
v_gene: TRBV7-9
d_gene: TRBD1
CDR3nt: TGTGCCAGCAGCTTAGCGAGGGACAGGGGGAGTCAAGAGCAGTTCTTC
CDR3aa: CASSLARDRGSQEQFF

abundance: .
j_gene: TRBJ2-1
v_gene: TRBV27
d_gene: TRBD2
CDR3nt: TGTGCCACCTCCCCATCCGGACTAGATAAATTCTTC
CDR3aa: CATSPSGLDKFF

abundance: .
j_gene: TRBJ1-3
v_gene: TRBV5-1
d_gene: .
CDR3nt: TGCGCCAGCAGCTTGGGACAGGACTTCTCTGGAAACACCATATATTTT
CDR3aa: CASSLGQDFSGNTIYF

abundance: .
j_gene: TRBJ2-5
v_gene: TRBV7-3
d_gene: TRBD1
CDR3nt: TGTGCCAGCAGCATCTCAGGGGGCTCACAAGAGACCCAGTACTTC
CDR3aa: CASSISGGSQETQYF

abundance: .
j_gene: TRBJ1-1
v_gene: TRBV4-2
d_gene: .
CDR3nt: TGTGCCAGCAGCCAAGACGGAGACACTGAAGCTTTCTTT
CDR3aa: CASSQDGDTEAFF